In this sample, the clone carrying this T cell receptor (beta chain) turned up a few times. Its target is not known. The data originate from a study of T-cell reconstitution after alpha-beta-depleted transplantation in children. The study's findings and limits: Several hundred graft clones that had expanded were reportedly the source of alpha-beta T cells about two months after transplant. Newly generated T cells supplied most T-cell counts and diversity one year post-transplant.

V lost 9 bases and J lost 5, with 11 bases in between. Per germline, CDR1 MNHEY and CDR2 SMNVEV (reference sequence). The length of the CDR3 is 11 residues. Molecular barcoding with unique molecular identifiers was used for the TCRbeta library. TCRdb reanalysed the PCR reads using MiXCR and keeps one entry per CDR3 protein. The data contain about 140,000 distinct CDR3 sequences, roughly 8.8% of them seen just once; the ten biggest clones take up less than 20%. Sequencing used PBMCs, mostly from graft donor cells, obtained 180 days after TCRalphabeta/CD19-depleted stem cell transplant. This chain connects TRBV27 to TRBJ2-7; D might be TRBD1 (5 bases). The receptor's source is a female patient aged 2-9 years who had a stem cell transplant for congenital amegakaryocytic thrombocytopenia, so the T cells may come from the graft donor. CDR3 protein: CARQVSNEQYF. The CDR3 bases are TGTGCCAGACAGGTTTCGAACGAGCAGTACTTC.